Shown below are 27 T cell receptor beta chains from a single sample sequenced in a study of STAT5B mutations in CD4+ large granular lymphocyte leukemia. The assay was immunoSEQ multiplex PCR, and TCRdb's table has in-frame clones only and misses some. Here the sample spans 35,000 to 45,000 clones, 65% to 90% being singletons. The sequenced sample consisted of CD4+ T cells from blood buffy coats. All receptors come from a human donor in good health.

This clone appeared a single time. The V gene is TRBV5-4, the J gene TRBJ2-7; 8 bases fit TRBD2. Germline CDR1 and CDR2: SGHNT and YYREEE (reference sequence). The ends lost 4 bases at V and 5 bases at J; junction bases unmatched: 8. The CDR3 is made up of 14 amino acids. The CDR3 region is CASSPGTRTDEQYF. The CDR3 DNA sequence: TGTGCCAGCAGCCCTGGGACTAGGACGGACGAGCAGTACTTC.

V gene TRBV9 combines with J gene TRBJ2-1; TRBD1 aligns across 7 bases. Germline lookup yields CDR1 SGDLS and CDR2 YYNGEE. The length of the CDR3 is 14 residues. The V and J ends lost 2 bases and 6 bases, in that order; junction bases with no gene match: 5. The CDR3: CASSVTGNPNEQFF. The CDR3 bases are TGTGCCAGCAGCGTGACAGGGAATCCCAATGAGCAGTTCTTC.

The rearrangement joins TRBV5-1 to TRBJ1-1; 10 nucleotides match TRBD1. Germline V lookup: CDR1 SGHRS, CDR2 YFSETQ. V lost 2 bases to trimming and J lost 4 bases; unmatched junction nucleotides: 5. This CDR3 region has 15 residues. As DNA, the CDR3 is TGCGCCAGCAGCTTTTCAAGGACAGGGGGCACTGAAGCTTTCTTT. Amino acids: CASSFSRTGGTEAFF.

The genes are TRBV6-4 and TRBJ1-2, with 9 bases that match TRBD1. In germline, CDR1 is MRHNA, CDR2 SNTAGT. This CDR3 is built from 14 residues. J was trimmed by 5 bases and V by 6 bases; bases with no gene match: 7. CDR3 DNA: TGTGCCAGCAGAAGGGACAGGGAAGCGTATGGCTACACCTTC. Protein sequence: CASRRDREAYGYTF.

The rearrangement uses TRBV5-1 and TRBJ2-1, with 14 positions matching TRBD2. The CDR3 is 17 amino acids. J was trimmed by 7 bases and V by 7 bases; bases with no gene match: 13. CDR1 SGHRS and CDR2 YFSETQ come from the germline V gene. The CDR3 DNA reads as TGCGCCAGCGGGTCTGGGACTAGCGGGAGAACGGGGAATGAGCAGTTCTTC. Protein: CASGSGTSGRTGNEQFF.

The rearrangement joins TRBV4-3 to TRBJ1-5; D perhaps matches TRBD1 (6 bases). V gave up 1 base and J gave up 6 bases, with 10 bases separating them. The germline V gene has CDR1 LGHNA and CDR2 YSLEER. This CDR3 has 14 residues. CDR3 nucleotides: TGCGCCAGCAGCCAAGTCACAGGGACTCAGCCCCAGCATTTT. Translating gives CASSQVTGTQPQHF.

The chain combines TRBV5-1 with TRBJ1-1; D unclear. The CDR3 is 15 amino acids. Between the trimmed V and J ends, which lost 0 bases and 2 bases, there was a span of 11 bases. The germline V gene encodes CDR1 SGHRS and CDR2 YFSETQ. The CDR3 loop reads CASSLAGGTNTEAFF. The DNA of the CDR3 is TGCGCCAGCAGCTTGGCTGGCGGAACTAACACTGAAGCTTTCTTT.

This clone was observed a few times. The J gene is TRBJ1-1, the V gene TRBV5-4; TRBD1 might be the D (6 bases). The germline CDR1 and CDR2 sequences are SGHNT and YYREEE (reference sequence). V lost 3 bases and J 5 bases, leaving 17 bases between the germline ends. There are 15 residues in the CDR3. CDR3 in amino acids: CASSWNDRRGTEAFF. The CDR3 bases are TGTGCCAGCAGCTGGAATGACAGGAGGGGAACTGAAGCTTTCTTT. Combining the CDR3 with reference TRBV5-4 and TRBJ1-1 gives the whole variable domain ETGVTQSPTHLIKTRGQQVTLRCSSQSGHNTVSWYQQALGQGPQFIFQYYREEENGRGNFPPRFSGLQFPNYSSELNVNALELDDSALYLCASSWNDRRGTEAFFGQGTRLTVV.

The chain recombines TRBV10-2 with TRBJ2-1; D assignment may be TRBD1 or TRBD2 (5 bases each). In germline, CDR1 is WSHSY, CDR2 SAAADI. Trimming took off 7 bases at V and 4 bases at J, with 14 bases between the two ends. The CDR3 covers 14 residues. The DNA for the CDR3 is TGCGCCAGCACCACGGGACGCTTATACAATGAGCAGTTCTTC. Translation gives CASTTGRLYNEQFF.

Regarding this clone: One junction end does not reproduce the germline sequence, and a read error may be involved. The chain couples TRBV5-5 to TRBJ2-5, with a possible D match to TRBD2 (7 bases). This CDR3 has 15 residues. CDR1 is SGHKS, CDR2 YYEKEE, per germline (reference sequence). CDR3 sequence (DNA): TGTGCCAGCATCGGGGGGCTAGGAAACCAAGAGACCCGGTACTTC. It encodes CASIGGLGNQETRYF.

The table lists this clone with a count of one. CDR3 residues: CASSPSRQVNTEAFF. The DNA for the CDR3 is TGTGCCAGCTCACCAAGTCGGCAGGTGAACACTGAAGCTTTCTTT. The chain combines TRBV18 with TRBJ1-1; D is unclear. V lost 2 bases to trimming and J lost 0 bases, with 10 bases between them. Germline V gene lookup returns CDR1 KGHSH and CDR2 LQKENI. The CDR3 spans 15 residues.

The genes are TRBV19 and TRBJ2-3; 8 bases map to TRBD2. The trim removed 4 bases at V and 9 bases at J, leaving 21 bases unmatched. Germline CDR1 LNHDA, CDR2 SQIVND (reference sequence). This CDR3 spans 18 amino acids. CDR3 coding DNA: TGTGCCAGTAGTACTATAGCCGGGAGGGCCAGGTCTTCATCCACGCAGTATTTT. It encodes CASSTIAGRARSSSTQYF.

The chain has TRBV9 and TRBJ2-3; 12 bases match TRBD2. V lost 4 bases and J lost 7; bases outside the gene matches: 7. Germline V CDR1 and CDR2: SGDLS, YYNGEE. The CDR3 sequence is 15 residues long. CDR3 in DNA: TGTGCCAGCAGCCCTCGACTAGCGGGAGTATATACGCAGTATTTT. Translating it yields CASSPRLAGVYTQYF.

Only a few counts were recorded for this clone. The chain uses TRBV11-2 and TRBJ2-1; D not resolved. Germline V gene lookup returns CDR1 SGHAT and CDR2 FQNNGV. The CDR3 extends over 12 amino acids. Trimming removed 2 bases from V and 8 bases from J, with 7 bases in between. CDR3 protein: CASSLRVDEQFF. The CDR3 DNA reads TGTGCCAGCAGCTTACGGGTCGATGAGCAGTTCTTC.

This rearrangement joins TRBV9 to TRBJ2-3, with TRBD1 matching 7 bases. V shed 1 base, J shed 5 bases, and the junction held 7 bases outside the gene matches. CDR1 and CDR2 from the germline V gene are SGDLS and YYNGEE. The CDR3 is 15 residues long. The CDR3 nucleotides are TGTGCCAGCAGCGTAAGCAGGGGGATTATAGATACGCAGTATTTT. Protein: CASSVSRGIIDTQYF. Variable domain in full (rest from reference TRBV9 and TRBJ2-3): DSGVTQTPKHLITATGQRVTLRCSPRSGDLSVYWYQQSLDQGLQFLIQYYNGEERAKGNILERFSAQQFPDLHSELNLSSLELGDSALYFCASSVSRGIIDTQYFGPGTRLTVL.

The chain uses TRBV5-1 and TRBJ2-7; TRBD1 matches 8 bases. The trim removed 4 bases at V and 5 bases at J, leaving 8 bases unmatched. Germline CDR1 and CDR2: SGHRS and YFSETQ. This CDR3 comprises 14 residues. The CDR3 bases are TGCGCCAGCAGCATTGACAGGGGATCGGACGAGCAGTACTTC. Its protein is CASSIDRGSDEQYF.

In its sample, this clone was seen a few times. This chain joins TRBV5-4 and TRBJ1-1; D is possibly TRBD1 (5 bases). There are 15 residues in the CDR3. Germline V gene lookup returns CDR1 SGHNT and CDR2 YYREEE (reference sequence). Trimming left V 4 bases short and J 0 bases short, with 13 bases between. The chain's CDR3 is CASSPGGGLNTEAFF. The CDR3 DNA reads TGTGCCAGCAGCCCCGGGGGAGGGCTGAACACTGAAGCTTTCTTT. Together with reference TRBV5-4 and TRBJ1-1, the CDR3 gives the full variable domain: ETGVTQSPTHLIKTRGQQVTLRCSSQSGHNTVSWYQQALGQGPQFIFQYYREEENGRGNFPPRFSGLQFPNYSSELNVNALELDDSALYLCASSPGGGLNTEAFFGQGTRLTVV.

The CDR3 loop is CASSGGFDEQYF. The CDR3 DNA reads as TGTGCCAGCTCGGGGGGGTTTGACGAGCAGTACTTC. V gene TRBV18 combines with J gene TRBJ2-7; 7 bases fit TRBD2. CDR1 and CDR2 (germline): KGHSH, LQKENI. CDR3 length equals 12 residues. The V segment lost 6 bases and the J segment 5 bases; nucleotides outside the gene matches: 4.

The rearrangement links TRBV13 to TRBJ2-6, with D hard to call. Trimming removed 2 bases from V and 1 base from J, with 0 bases in between. The CDR3 length is 13 residues. CDR1 is PRHDT, CDR2 FYEKMQ, per germline (reference sequence). CDR3 sequence (DNA): TGTGCCAGCAGCTTATCTGGGGCCAACGTCCTGACTTTC. It codes for CASSLSGANVLTF.

The J gene is TRBJ1-2, the V gene TRBV5-1; TRBD1 matches 9 bases. Germline CDR1 SGHRS, CDR2 YFSETQ. J gave up 8 bases and V 4 bases, and 6 bases lay outside the gene matches. The CDR3 is 13 amino acids. This CDR3 reads CASSPGQGEGYTF. DNA of the CDR3: TGCGCCAGCAGCCCGGGACAGGGCGAGGGCTACACCTTC.

V and J are TRBV7-8 and TRBJ2-7; a possible D gene is TRBD2 (6 bases). Trimming stripped 5 bases from V and 4 bases from J, with 15 bases between. Germline V CDR1 and CDR2: SGHVS, FQNEAQ. CDR3 length: 14 residues. DNA for the CDR3: TGTGCCAGCAGCCTCCGGGACTCGATATACGAGCAGTACTTC. Its translation: CASSLRDSIYEQYF.

There are a few counts of this clone. The chain joins TRBV19 to TRBJ1-1; tentatively, D is TRBD1 (5 bases). This CDR3 is built from 12 residues. V lost 9 bases and J 0 bases, leaving 8 bases between the germline ends. Looked up from germline, CDR1 is LNHDA and CDR2 is SQIVND (reference sequence). The CDR3 sequence is CASGDLNTEAFF. As DNA, the CDR3 is TGTGCCAGCGGGGACCTGAACACTGAAGCTTTCTTT.

The V and J genes are TRBV18 and TRBJ2-1, with D tentatively TRBD2 (5 bases). CDR1 KGHSH and CDR2 LQKENI come from the germline V gene. The germline V and J ends were trimmed by 3 bases and 0 bases, with 12 bases remaining between them. There are 16 residues in the CDR3. CDR3 region: CASSPASPSSYNEQFF. The CDR3 DNA reads TGTGCCAGCTCACCTGCTAGCCCAAGCTCCTACAATGAGCAGTTCTTC.

This clone has more than one count but fewer than ten. The chain combines TRBV19 with TRBJ2-7; 13 positions agree with TRBD2. The CDR3 is 15 residues long. Germline assignment: CDR1 LNHDA and CDR2 SQIVND (reference sequence). Unmatched junction bases numbered 8, after V lost 5 bases and J lost 7 bases. CDR3 in amino acids: CASSAPGLAGFEQYF. CDR3 nucleotides: TGTGCCAGTAGTGCGCCGGGACTAGCGGGATTTGAGCAGTACTTC.

The chain uses TRBV14 and TRBJ2-1; the D gene is possibly TRBD2 (6 bases). Germline V gene sequence: CDR1 SGHDN, CDR2 FVKESK. The CDR3 is made up of 14 amino acids. V gave up 5 bases and J gave up 2 bases, with 10 bases separating them. DNA for the CDR3: TGTGCCAGCAGCGGGAGGAGGGCCTACAATGAGCAGTTCTTC. Residues: CASSGRRAYNEQFF.

The CDR3 sequence is CAIRTGNSPLHF. Written as DNA, the CDR3 is TGTGCCATCAGGACAGGGAATTCACCCCTCCACTTT. This chain uses TRBV10-3 with TRBJ1-6, with 7 bases fitting TRBD1. CDR1 ENHRY and CDR2 SYGVKD come from the germline V gene. The length of the CDR3 is 12 residues. The V and J ends lost 6 bases and 7 bases, in that order; junction bases with no gene match: 0.

V usage is TRBV7-9 and J usage is TRBJ1-5; 10 bases line up with TRBD1. The germline V gene encodes CDR1 SEHNR and CDR2 FQNEAQ (reference sequence). The CDR3 length is 18 residues. V trimming: 5 bases; J trimming: 2 bases; junction bases outside the gene matches: 12. The CDR3 loop reads CASSTGTGASIGNQPQHF. CDR3 bases: TGTGCCAGCAGCACCGGGACAGGGGCGTCCATTGGCAATCAGCCCCAGCATTTT.